These 13 T cell receptor beta chains were sequenced from one sample in a study of early T cells in non-severe SARS-CoV-2 infection. TCRdb ran MiXCR on the 5' RACE reads and lists one entry per CDR3 protein. The sample includes more than 45,000 distinct CDR3 sequences, over 10% of them seen just once. The sample was whole blood. These receptors were collected from an adult who was a healthcare worker with PCR-confirmed SARS-CoV-2 infection or an uninfected control (not recorded which).

The V gene is TRBV3-1, the J gene TRBJ1-1; D may be TRBD1 (5 bases). This CDR3 comprises 13 residues. Germline loops: CDR1 LGHDT, CDR2 YNNKEL (reference sequence). V shed 0 bases and J shed 8 bases, with 10 bases lying between them. The CDR3 DNA sequence: TGTGCCAGCAGCCAAGATGGGGGTTTCGAAGCTTTCTTT. Translating it yields CASSQDGGFEAFF.

J is TRBJ1-2 and V is TRBV29-1; D gene uncertain. Germline V gives CDR1 SQVTM, CDR2 ANQGSEA. CDR3 length: 10 amino acids. The germline V and J ends were trimmed by 3 bases and 8 bases, with 7 bases remaining between them. CDR3 nucleotides: TGCAGCGTTGACCGGGAGGGCTACACCTTC. The encoded protein is CSVDREGYTF. Based on the CDR3 plus reference TRBV29-1 and TRBJ1-2, the full variable domain is SAVISQKPSRDICQRGTSLTIQCQVDSQVTMMFWYRQQPGQSLTLIATANQGSEATYESGFVIDKFPISRPNLTFSTLTVSNMSPEDSSIYLCSVDREGYTFGSGTRLTVV.

The gene calls are TRBV11-2 and TRBJ2-7, with 7 bases matching TRBD2. Trimming took 7 bases from V and 3 from J; bases not matched to a gene: 9. The CDR3 totals 14 residues. CDR1 and CDR2 from the germline V gene are SGHAT and FQNNGV. The CDR3 here is CASTMLAESYEQYF. The CDR3 nucleotides read TGTGCCAGCACCATGCTAGCGGAAAGCTACGAGCAGTACTTC.

This rearrangement joins TRBV28 to TRBJ2-3; possible D gene TRBD1, 7 bases. This CDR3 region has 15 residues. Germline loops: CDR1 MDHEN, CDR2 SYDVKM. Between the trimmed V and J ends, which lost 5 bases and 2 bases, there was a span of 14 bases. As DNA, the CDR3 is TGTGCCAGCAGTCCCCGGGGGACAGTCACAGATACGCAGTATTTT. Its protein is CASSPRGTVTDTQYF.

This clonotype was counted between two and nine times. The chain uses TRBV28 and TRBJ2-7; D is unresolved. This CDR3 comprises 12 residues. The V and J ends lost 5 bases and 3 bases respectively, with 8 bases between them. Per germline, CDR1 MDHEN and CDR2 SYDVKM. The CDR3 sequence: CASSPTVYEQYF. The CDR3 bases are TGTGCCAGCAGTCCGACGGTCTACGAGCAGTACTTC.

This clonotype occurred many times. The chain is built from TRBV29-1 and TRBJ2-7; D gene ambiguous. Germline V gene lookup returns CDR1 SQVTM and CDR2 ANQGSEA. The V end was cut by 6 bases, the J end by 1 base, with 10 bases between. There are 12 residues in the CDR3. In nucleotides, the CDR3 is TGCAGCGTCGCGGTTGGGTCCTACGAGCAGTACTTC. This encodes CSVAVGSYEQYF.

This clonotype was counted only a few times. The rearrangement uses TRBV9 and TRBJ1-1, with unresolved D. The CDR3 sequence is 13 residues long. The V gene's germline CDR1 is SGDLS and CDR2 YYNGEE. V was shortened by 4 bases and J by 4 bases, with 11 bases between the two germline ends. The CDR3 DNA follows: TGTGCCAGCAGCTTCGCAGAGATCACTGAAGCTTTCTTT. Its translation is CASSFAEITEAFF. The full variable domain, completed using reference TRBV9 and TRBJ1-1, is DSGVTQTPKHLITATGQRVTLRCSPRSGDLSVYWYQQSLDQGLQFLIQYYNGEERAKGNILERFSAQQFPDLHSELNLSSLELGDSALYFCASSFAEITEAFFGQGTRLTVV.

This chain connects TRBV29-1 to TRBJ1-4; D is perhaps TRBD1 (6 bases). This CDR3 spans 12 amino acids. The V end was cut by 7 bases, the J end by 5 bases, with 11 bases between. Germline V gene lookup returns CDR1 SQVTM and CDR2 ANQGSEA. CDR3 nucleotide sequence: TGCAGCGCCATCACAGGGAATGAAAAACTGTTTTTT. Its protein is CSAITGNEKLFF.

The sample holds many counts of this clonotype. The chain has TRBV7-9 and TRBJ1-1; D is ambiguous. The CDR3 totals 12 residues. V dropped 5 bases and J dropped 7 bases, with 11 bases sitting between them. The V gene's germline CDR1 is SEHNR and CDR2 FQNEAQ (reference sequence). The CDR3 nucleotides read TGTGCCAGCAGCCCCAGCGTGGGTGAAGCTTTCTTT. As protein: CASSPSVGEAFF.

The sample holds a few counts of this clonotype. This sequence joins TRBV27 and TRBJ2-7; no firm D call. This CDR3 is 9 amino acids long. Trimming cost V 7 bases and J 4 bases, with 2 bases left between them. Germline V gene data show CDR1 as MNHEY and CDR2 as SMNVEV (reference sequence). The CDR3 loop reads CASTYEQYF. The CDR3 DNA is TGTGCCAGCACGTACGAGCAGTACTTC.

This clonotype was observed at least ten times. The chain links TRBV5-5 to TRBJ2-5; D gene ambiguous. The CDR3 spans 12 residues. V lost 3 bases to trimming and J lost 5 bases, with 8 bases between them. Germline V lookup: CDR1 SGHKS, CDR2 YYEKEE (reference sequence). The CDR3 coding sequence is TGTGCCAGCAGCTCTCTGTCGGAGACCCAGTACTTC. It is translated as CASSSLSETQYF.

This clonotype was counted a few times. CDR3 region: CASSQGLVPQYF. The CDR3 region has the DNA TGTGCCAGCAGCCAAGGACTAGTCCCGCAGTATTTT. The genes are TRBV3-1 and TRBJ2-3; D possibly corresponds to TRBD2 (6 bases). The CDR3 is made up of 12 amino acids. Looked up from germline, CDR1 is LGHDT and CDR2 is YNNKEL (reference sequence). Trimming shortened V by 1 base and J by 10 bases, and 9 bases separated the two germline ends.

The chain combines TRBV18 with TRBJ2-5; D is unclear. Trimming took 3 bases from V and 5 from J, leaving 10 bases between them. Germline V lookup: CDR1 KGHSH, CDR2 LQKENI. CDR3 length equals 13 residues. For the CDR3, the DNA is TGTGCCAGCTCACCCACGAATGGTGAGACCCAGTACTTC. Translated, it gives CASSPTNGETQYF.